The next 17 T cell receptor beta chains were all read from a single sample in a study of post-analysis software for immune sequencing data. The library was made from cDNA and included unique molecular identifiers. From the PCR reads, TCRdb called clonotypes with MiXCR, one entry per CDR3 protein. The sample includes roughly 400,000 distinct CDR3 sequences, more than 30% of them seen just once. Study-level findings and limits: Included in a set of about five TRBV segments more frequent in patients than controls were TRBV5-6, TRBV5-1 and TRBV20-1.

Their antigens remain unidentified. What was sequenced was blood. These receptors were collected from a girl aged 2-15 years with multiple sclerosis.

The chain is built from TRBV29-1 and TRBJ1-2; D not certain. Germline values: CDR1 SQVTM, CDR2 ANQGSEA. This CDR3 has 11 amino acids. Deletions cut 5 bases from V and 12 bases from J, with 16 bases between. The CDR3 region is CSVFGSSTNTF. The CDR3 DNA is TGCAGCGTTTTCGGGTCGTCCACCAACACCTTC.

V is TRBV7-8 and J is TRBJ2-5; maybe TRBD1 (5 bases). CDR1 SGHVS and CDR2 FQNEAQ come from the germline V gene. This CDR3 region has 14 residues. V was pared by 0 bases and J by 2 bases, with 7 bases between. CDR3 protein: CASSLAGQQETQYF. The CDR3 nucleotides are TGTGCCAGCAGCTTAGCGGGGCAACAAGAGACCCAGTACTTC.

This rearrangement joins TRBV6-5 to TRBJ2-7; a weak D match, TRBD2 (6 bases). V lost 7 bases and J lost 3, with 19 bases in between. The CDR3 extends over 15 amino acids. Germline V gene sequence: CDR1 MNHEY, CDR2 SVGAGI. CDR3 sequence (DNA): TGTGCCAGCAAGGTGGGAGGACGAACGGGCTACGAGCAGTACTTC. This encodes CASKVGGRTGYEQYF.

A few counts support this clonotype. The chain couples TRBV25-1 to TRBJ2-3, with TRBD2 identical over 10 bases. This CDR3 is 17 amino acids long. The ends lost 2 bases at V and 2 bases at J; junction bases unmatched: 7. Germline V lookup: CDR1 MGHDK, CDR2 SYGVNS. The CDR3 bases are TGTGCCAGCAGTGAAGATAGGACTAGCGGTTCCACAGATACGCAGTATTTT. Translated, it gives CASSEDRTSGSTDTQYF.

This clonotype was counted between two and nine times. The chain is built from TRBV4-3 and TRBJ2-1; 11 bases are a match to TRBD2. Germline loops: CDR1 LGHNA, CDR2 YSLEER. The CDR3 contains 18 residues. Germline trimming cut 0 bases from V and 4 bases from J; bases unmatched to any gene: 8. CDR3 DNA: TGCGCCAGCAGCCAAGATCTAGGACTAGCGGGTCTGTACAATGAGCAGTTCTTC. Translated: CASSQDLGLAGLYNEQFF.

This clonotype appeared a few times. DNA for the CDR3: TGCAGTGCTAACCCCGACAGTCGGTACTACGAGCAGTACTTC. Translating gives CSANPDSRYYEQYF. This rearrangement joins TRBV20-1 to TRBJ2-5; weak D call: TRBD1 (5 bases). The closer fit of TRBJ2-7 to the DNA end suggests the J call may be wrong. CDR3 size: 14 residues. Germline loops: CDR1 DFQATT, CDR2 SNEGSKA (reference sequence).

J is TRBJ1-3 and V is TRBV29-1; D unresolved. This CDR3 is built from 12 residues. Germline assignment: CDR1 SQVTM and CDR2 ANQGSEA. Deletions cut 8 bases from V and 4 bases from J, with 12 bases between. CDR3 amino acids: CSFSFGGNTIYF. CDR3 DNA: TGCAGCTTCAGTTTCGGAGGAAACACCATATATTTT. Based on the CDR3 plus reference TRBV29-1 and TRBJ1-3, the full variable domain is SAVISQKPSRDICQRGTSLTIQCQVDSQVTMMFWYRQQPGQSLTLIATANQGSEATYESGFVIDKFPISRPNLTFSTLTVSNMSPEDSSIYLCSFSFGGNTIYFGEGSWLTVV.

This chain uses TRBV4-1 with TRBJ1-5, with 7 bases fitting TRBD1. V shed 2 bases, J shed 6 bases, and the junction held 13 bases outside the gene matches. The V gene's germline CDR1 is MGHRA and CDR2 YSYEKL. The length of the CDR3 is 17 residues. CDR3 in amino acids: CASSQFPPQGGFQPQHF. CDR3 nucleotides: TGCGCCAGCAGCCAATTTCCACCCCAGGGGGGGTTTCAGCCCCAGCATTTT.

About this clonotype: One end of the junction varies from germline; a read error may be responsible. The gene calls are TRBV4-2 and TRBJ2-7; the match to TRBD1 covers 8 bases. Germline CDR1 reads LGHNA; CDR2 reads YNFKEQ. CDR3 size: 15 residues. The CDR3, as DNA: TGTACCAGCAGCCGATCCGGGACAGGAGGCTACGAGCAGTACTTC. Its protein is CTSSRSGTGGYEQYF.

This chain joins TRBV3-1 and TRBJ2-1; a possible D gene is TRBD1 (6 bases). V dropped 2 bases and J dropped 2 bases, with 7 bases sitting between them. Germline loops: CDR1 LGHDT, CDR2 YNNKEL (reference sequence). The CDR3 is 14 amino acids. CDR3 region: CASSQQGTYNEQFF. The CDR3, as DNA: TGTGCCAGCAGCCAACAGGGGACCTACAATGAGCAGTTCTTC.

This rearrangement joins TRBV29-1 to TRBJ2-3; weak D call: TRBD1 (5 bases). Germline V gives CDR1 SQVTM, CDR2 ANQGSEA. The CDR3 has 13 residues. V was cut by 7 bases and J by 4 bases, with 15 bases left in between. The CDR3 bases are TGCAGCGCCGACCTTACAGGACCAGATACGCAGTATTTT. This encodes CSADLTGPDTQYF.

This clonotype was seen a handful of times. The CDR3 DNA sequence: TGTGCCAGCAGCCAAGATTTTGAGGGGGCCCAAGAGACCCAGTACTTC. Its protein is CASSQDFEGAQETQYF. This sequence joins TRBV4-2 and TRBJ2-5; 7 positions match TRBD1. Trimming removed 0 bases from V and 1 base from J; junction bases left unmatched: 5. This CDR3 has 16 residues. Germline CDR1 LGHNA, CDR2 YNFKEQ.

The chain carries TRBV20-1 and TRBJ2-7, with a weak D call TRBD1 (5 bases). CDR3 length equals 15 residues. Trimming shortened V by 6 bases and J by 0 bases, and 18 bases separated the two germline ends. Germline V gene lookup returns CDR1 DFQATT and CDR2 SNEGSKA (reference sequence). The CDR3 region has the DNA TGCAGTGCCAGCCCAACAGGATCCCGCTCCTACGAGCAGTACTTC. This translates into CSASPTGSRSYEQYF.

This clonotype was observed a handful of times. This chain joins TRBV6-5 and TRBJ2-7, with a possible D match to TRBD2 (6 bases). The CDR3 is made up of 16 amino acids. Trimming removed 2 bases at V and 1 base at J, with 15 bases between. Germline-derived CDR1 and CDR2 are MNHEY and SVGAGI. Written as DNA, the CDR3 is TGTGCCAGCAGTTACGGGGAGGCTAGCGATTCCTACGAGCAGTACTTC. This sequence encodes CASSYGEASDSYEQYF.

V gene TRBV7-3 combines with J gene TRBJ2-7; possibly TRBD2 for D (5 bases). CDR1 SGHTA and CDR2 FQGTGA come from the germline V gene. V was shortened by 3 bases and J by 2 bases, with 8 bases between the two germline ends. The CDR3 contains 13 residues. The CDR3 nucleotides read TGTGCCAGCAGCTTCCAGCGGCCCTACGAGCAGTACTTC. It encodes CASSFQRPYEQYF.

This clonotype was seen a few times. This rearrangement joins TRBV28 to TRBJ1-5; D possibly corresponds to TRBD1 (5 bases). The CDR3 extends over 15 amino acids. The germline CDR1 and CDR2 sequences are MDHEN and SYDVKM. Trimming pared 2 bases from V and 4 bases from J, leaving 12 bases between. This chain's CDR3 is CASSLPGHGNQPQHF. The CDR3 region has the DNA TGTGCCAGCAGTTTACCAGGGCACGGGAATCAGCCCCAGCATTTT.

V is TRBV7-3 and J is TRBJ2-3, with D possibly being TRBD1 (6 bases). Germline assignment: CDR1 SGHTA and CDR2 FQGTGA. CDR3 length: 14 residues. Trimming left V 5 bases short and J 1 base short, with 10 bases between. In nucleotides, the CDR3 is TGTGCCAGCAGCAGGGACATCCGCACAGATACGCAGTATTTT. Translated: CASSRDIRTDTQYF.